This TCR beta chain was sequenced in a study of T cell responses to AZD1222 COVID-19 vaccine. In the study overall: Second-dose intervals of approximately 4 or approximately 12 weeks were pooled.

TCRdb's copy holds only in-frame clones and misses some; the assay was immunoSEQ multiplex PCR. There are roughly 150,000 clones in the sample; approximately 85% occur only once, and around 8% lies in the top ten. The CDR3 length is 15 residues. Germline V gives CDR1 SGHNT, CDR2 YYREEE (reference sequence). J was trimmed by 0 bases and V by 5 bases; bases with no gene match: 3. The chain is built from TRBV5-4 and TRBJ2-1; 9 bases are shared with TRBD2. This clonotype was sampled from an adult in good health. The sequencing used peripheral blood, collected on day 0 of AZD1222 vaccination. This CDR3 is CASSLSGGSYNEQFF. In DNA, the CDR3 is TGTGCCAGCAGTCTTAGCGGGGGCTCCTACAATGAGCAGTTCTTC. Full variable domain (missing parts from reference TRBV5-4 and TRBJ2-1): ETGVTQSPTHLIKTRGQQVTLRCSSQSGHNTVSWYQQALGQGPQFIFQYYREEENGRGNFPPRFSGLQFPNYSSELNVNALELDDSALYLCASSLSGGSYNEQFFGPGTRLTVL.